This TCR beta chain originates from a study of cytotoxic CD8 clonotypes in ibrutinib-treated CLL. Study in general: Partial responses numbered roughly 24 and complete responses 2; after a median about 72 months, 14 stayed remitted and about twelve progressed.

CDR3 length: 13 residues. The germline gives CDR1 SGHRS, CDR2 YFSETQ. Trimming shortened V by 4 bases and J by 3 bases, and 11 bases separated the two germline ends. The data were produced by immunoSEQ multiplex PCR, yet TCRdb's version contains in-frame clones alone and is incomplete. The sample lists 300,000 to 400,000 clones; roughly 71% were seen once. This clonotype was obtained from a human donor with chronic lymphocytic leukemia. The chain carries TRBV5-1 and TRBJ2-7; D possibly corresponds to TRBD1 (5 bases). This specimen consisted of PBMCs, obtained after 36 months of ibrutinib treatment. CDR3 sequence (DNA): TGCGCCAGCAGCCGCACAGGTAACTACGAGCAGTACTTC. Amino acids: CASSRTGNYEQYF. Supplemented by reference TRBV5-1 and TRBJ2-7, the full variable domain reads KAGVTQTPRYLIKTRGQQVTLSCSPISGHRSVSWYQQTPGQGLQFLFEYFSETQRNKGNFPGRFSGRQFSNSRSEMNVSTLELGDSALYLCASSRTGNYEQYFGPGTRLTVT.